This is a list of T cell receptor beta chains from one sample in a study of blood T cell repertoires in COVID-19. Profiling relied on immunoSEQ multiplex PCR, and the TCRdb table lists in-frame clones only, not all of them. The repertoire holds 200,000 to 250,000 clones, with 87% as singletons. Material for sequencing was PBMCs or T cells enriched from blood (not recorded which). Receptor source: a man aged 25-45 years who had recovered from COVID-19. Each CDR3 is given with its conserved first and last residue. D genes are given only for firm matches. Not every row has a clone size; where given, it reads once, few, many or a size class.

v_call	d_call	j_call	clone_size	cdr3_aa	cdr3_nt
TRBV2	TRBD1	TRBJ1-2	NA	CAEAQGYGYTF	TGTGCCGAGGCACAGGGGTATGGCTACACCTTC
TRBV15	TRBD1	TRBJ1-5	once	CATSREFDRGSNQPQHF	TGTGCCACCAGCAGAGAATTTGACAGGGGGAGCAATCAGCCCCAGCATTTT
TRBV30	TRBD1	TRBJ1-1	once	CAWSTGQGNTEAFF	TGTGCCTGGAGTACAGGACAGGGGAACACTGAAGCTTTCTTT
TRBV4-2	NA	TRBJ2-7	NA	CASSSHRSEQYF	TGTGCCAGCAGCTCCCACAGGTCCGAGCAGTACTTC
TRBV3-1/TRBV3-2	TRBD1	TRBJ2-7	NA	CASSLQGTNNEQYF	TGTGCCAGCAGCCTACAGGGGACGAACAACGAGCAGTACTTC
TRBV27	TRBD1	TRBJ2-3	once	CASTLGQGRTDTQYF	TGTGCCAGCACCCTAGGACAGGGTCGGACAGATACGCAGTATTTT
TRBV6-5	NA	TRBJ2-3	NA	CASRVGGETDTQYF	TGTGCCAGCAGGGTTGGAGGAGAGACAGATACGCAGTATTTT
TRBV30	NA	TRBJ2-3	NA	CAWGLRPDTQYF	TGTGCCTGGGGACTGCGCCCAGATACGCAGTATTTT
TRBV9	NA	TRBJ2-2	NA	CASSSGQGRYTGELFF	TGTGCCAGCAGCTCCGGCCAGGGAAGGTACACCGGGGAGCTGTTTTTT
TRBV7-9	NA	TRBJ2-4	NA	CASSLGQGWAKNIQYF	TGTGCCAGCAGCTTAGGGCAGGGGTGGGCCAAAAACATTCAGTACTTC
TRBV10-3	TRBD1	TRBJ2-7	NA	CAIRGQGTYEQYF	TGTGCCATCAGAGGACAGGGGACCTACGAGCAGTACTTC
TRBV18	TRBD2	TRBJ2-3	NA	CASSPPTGGRDTQYF	TGTGCCAGCTCACCACCGACGGGAGGGCGAGATACGCAGTATTTT
TRBV5-1	TRBD1	TRBJ2-1	NA	CASSLAGQGAVEQFF	TGCGCCAGCAGCTTGGCCGGGCAGGGGGCCGTTGAGCAGTTCTTC
TRBV3-1/TRBV3-2	TRBD2	TRBJ2-5	NA	CASSQGVAGETQYF	TGTGCCAGCAGCCAGGGGGTAGCGGGAGAGACCCAGTACTTC
TRBV18	NA	TRBJ2-7	few	CASSPAPPTGSYEQYF	TGTGCCAGCTCCCCCGCCCCCCCTACAGGGTCCTACGAGCAGTACTTC
TRBV11-2	NA	TRBJ2-5	NA	CASSLDSRETQYF	TGTGCCAGCAGCTTAGATTCCAGGGAGACCCAGTACTTC
TRBV28	TRBD1	TRBJ2-2	NA	CASSLHLYRQGNTGELFF	TGTGCCAGCAGTTTACACTTGTATAGACAGGGTAACACCGGGGAGCTGTTTTTT
TRBV4-1	TRBD2	TRBJ2-7	NA	CASSLRESGAHTIYEQYF	TGCGCCAGCAGCCTTCGTGAGAGCGGGGCCCATACAATCTACGAGCAGTACTTC
TRBV4-2	NA	TRBJ1-5	once	CASSQEDRSQPQHF	TGTGCCAGCAGCCAAGAGGACAGAAGCCAGCCCCAGCATTTT
TRBV7-9	NA	TRBJ1-1	NA	CASSLLDRMNTEAFF	TGTGCCAGCAGCTTACTCGACAGGATGAACACTGAAGCTTTCTTT
TRBV16	TRBD2	TRBJ2-5	once	CASSQGRAGGFKETQYF	TGTGCCAGCAGCCAAGGAAGAGCGGGGGGCTTTAAAGAGACCCAGTACTTC
TRBV3-1/TRBV3-2	NA	TRBJ1-4	few	CASSHPGRRSEKLFF	TGTGCCAGCAGCCACCCGGGGAGGCGTTCTGAAAAACTGTTTTTT
TRBV6-2/TRBV6-3	NA	TRBJ1-5	once	CASSYPSGSSNQPQHF	TGTGCCAGCAGTTACCCTTCAGGGTCGAGCAATCAGCCCCAGCATTTT
TRBV7-9	NA	TRBJ2-3	NA	CASSLGLGDRAGYIYTQYF	TGTGCCAGCAGCTTAGGTCTGGGGGATAGGGCGGGATACATTTATACGCAGTATTTT
TRBV4-2	NA	TRBJ2-3	once	CASSQGSGDTQYF	TGTGCCAGCAGCCAAGGGAGTGGGGATACGCAGTATTTT
TRBV28	TRBD1	TRBJ1-5	NA	CASTHLGGQTNQPQHF	TGTGCCAGCACCCACCTAGGGGGACAGACAAATCAGCCCCAGCATTTT
TRBV7-8	TRBD1	TRBJ2-5	NA	CASSRGGSETQYF	TGTGCCAGCAGCCGAGGGGGCTCGGAGACCCAGTACTTC
TRBV24-1	NA	TRBJ2-7	NA	CATSTQGAYEQYF	TGTGCCACCAGTACTCAAGGGGCCTACGAGCAGTACTTC
TRBV27	TRBD1	TRBJ1-5	NA	CASRRPGDSQPQHF	TGTGCCAGCAGGCGACCCGGGGACAGTCAGCCCCAGCATTTT
TRBV18	NA	TRBJ1-2	NA	CASSPSTDYGYTF	TGTGCCAGCTCACCATCAACAGACTATGGCTACACCTTC
TRBV19	NA	TRBJ1-5	NA	CASSIPPRGGNQPQHF	TGTGCCAGTAGTATACCACCCAGGGGAGGCAATCAGCCCCAGCATTTT
TRBV27	NA	TRBJ1-5	NA	CASRGGLNSNQPQHF	TGTGCCAGCAGGGGAGGCCTCAATAGCAATCAGCCCCAGCATTTT
TRBV5-1	TRBD2	TRBJ2-1	NA	CASSLAASGRGEQFF	TGCGCCAGCAGCTTGGCAGCTAGCGGGAGGGGTGAGCAGTTCTTC
TRBV24-1	TRBD2	TRBJ2-3	NA	CATSLGLAITDTQYF	TGTGCCACCAGTTTGGGACTAGCCATAACAGATACGCAGTATTTT
TRBV28	NA	TRBJ2-7	once	CASSPPRQPGHYEQYF	TGTGCCAGCAGCCCACCCCGACAGCCCGGACACTACGAGCAGTACTTC
TRBV7-2	TRBD2	TRBJ2-3	NA	CASSSRGVAGGLDTQYF	TGTGCCAGCAGCTCCCGGGGGGTAGCGGGGGGACTAGATACGCAGTATTTT
TRBV19	TRBD1	TRBJ2-3	NA	CASSIDPRRQGPRPSTDTQYF	TGTGCCAGTAGTATAGACCCTCGGCGACAGGGACCCCGACCATCCACAGATACGCAGTATTTT
TRBV28	NA	TRBJ2-2	NA	CATNRDSTGELFF	TGTGCCACCAACCGGGACTCCACCGGGGAGCTGTTTTTT
TRBV7-2	NA	TRBJ2-7	NA	CASSPTSHEQYF	TGTGCCAGCAGCCCTACCTCCCACGAGCAGTACTTC
TRBV15	TRBD2	TRBJ2-3	NA	CATATSGGNTQYF	TGTGCCACCGCGACTAGCGGGGGAAATACGCAGTATTTT
TRBV5-1	NA	TRBJ1-1	NA	CASSLPGLAGEAFF	TGCGCCAGCAGCCTCCCCGGCTTGGCAGGTGAAGCTTTCTTT
TRBV7-9	NA	TRBJ1-2	NA	CASSLNGAQGGYTF	TGTGCCAGCAGCTTAAACGGAGCTCAGGGCGGCTACACCTTC
TRBV11-2	TRBD2	TRBJ2-2	NA	CASSLRGGLAPTGELFF	TGTGCCAGCAGCCTCCGAGGGGGACTAGCGCCGACCGGGGAGCTGTTTTTT
TRBV24-1	NA	TRBJ1-5	NA	CATSDPSSNQPQHF	TGTGCCACCAGTGACCCGTCCAGCAATCAGCCCCAGCATTTT
TRBV11-2	NA	TRBJ2-2	NA	CASRTAAGTGELFF	TGTGCCAGCAGGACTGCAGCGGGCACCGGGGAGCTGTTTTTT
TRBV27	TRBD2	TRBJ2-7	NA	CASSHSGFSYEQYF	TGTGCCAGCAGCCATAGCGGGTTCTCCTACGAGCAGTACTTC
TRBV19	NA	TRBJ1-2	NA	CASSIEGAQNYGYTF	TGTGCCAGTAGTATAGAAGGGGCGCAGAACTATGGCTACACCTTC
TRBV19	TRBD1	TRBJ1-5	once	CASSKPTGADARPQHF	TGTGCCAGTAGTAAACCGACAGGGGCGGACGCGCGGCCCCAGCATTTT
TRBV5-8	NA	TRBJ1-6	NA	CASSLRTGNSPLHF	TGTGCCAGCAGCCTACGTACAGGGAATTCACCCCTCCACTTT
TRBV3-1/TRBV3-2	NA	TRBJ1-1	NA	CASSYTGQPNEAFF	TGTGCCAGCAGCTACACGGGACAACCGAATGAAGCTTTCTTT
TRBV27	TRBD1	TRBJ2-2	NA	CASSLRVSGQGARVAGELFF	TGTGCCAGCAGTTTAAGGGTATCGGGACAGGGGGCTCGTGTTGCCGGGGAGCTGTTTTTT